This T cell receptor beta chain comes out of a study of cytomegalovirus exposure and HLA in healthy donors. This CDR3 is built from 12 residues. V was pared by 9 bases and J by 6 bases, with 11 bases between. Germline V gives CDR1 MDHEN, CDR2 SYDVKM. The PCR had 60 Vbeta and 13 Jbeta primers. Profiling relied on immunoSEQ multiplex PCR, and the TCRdb table lists in-frame clones only, not all of them. This table holds 160,000 or so clones, 79% found once. This sequence joins TRBV28 and TRBJ1-4, with D possibly being TRBD1 (6 bases). The sequence derives from a woman aged 40 to 50 in good health and CMV-seronegative. The sample was PBMCs. CDR3 in amino acids: CASWDNHEKLFF. CDR3 sequence (DNA): TGTGCCAGTTGGGACAATCATGAAAAACTGTTTTTT.